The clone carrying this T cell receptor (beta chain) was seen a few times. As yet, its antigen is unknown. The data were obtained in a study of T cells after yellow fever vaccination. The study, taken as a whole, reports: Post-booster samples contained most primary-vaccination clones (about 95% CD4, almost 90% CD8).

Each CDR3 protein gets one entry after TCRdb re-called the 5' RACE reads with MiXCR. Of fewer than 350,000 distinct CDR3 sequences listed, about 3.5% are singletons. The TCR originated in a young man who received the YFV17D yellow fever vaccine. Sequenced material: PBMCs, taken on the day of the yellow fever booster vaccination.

CDR3 region: CASSAPPEGQTRTDTQYF. CDR3 nucleotide sequence: TGTGCCAGCAGTGCCCCCCCCGAAGGACAGACTCGCACAGATACGCAGTATTTT. V is TRBV6-1 and J is TRBJ2-3; the D gene is possibly TRBD1 (6 bases). Germline lookup yields CDR1 MNHNS and CDR2 SASEGT. V was trimmed by 4 bases and J by 1 base, leaving 21 bases between them. This CDR3 has 18 residues.